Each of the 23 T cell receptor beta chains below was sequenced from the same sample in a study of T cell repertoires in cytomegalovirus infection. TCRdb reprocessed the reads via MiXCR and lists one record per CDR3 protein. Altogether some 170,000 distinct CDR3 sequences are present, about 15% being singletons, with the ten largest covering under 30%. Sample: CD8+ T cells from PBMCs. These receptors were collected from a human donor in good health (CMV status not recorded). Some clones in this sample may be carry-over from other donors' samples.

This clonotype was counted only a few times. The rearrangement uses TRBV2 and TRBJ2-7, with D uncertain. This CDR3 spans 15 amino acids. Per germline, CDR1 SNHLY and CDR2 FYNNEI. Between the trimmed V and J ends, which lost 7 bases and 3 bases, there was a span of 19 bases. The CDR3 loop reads CASNPLGLGIYEQYF. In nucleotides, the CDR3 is TGTGCCAGCAATCCCCTAGGGTTGGGCATCTACGAGCAGTACTTC.

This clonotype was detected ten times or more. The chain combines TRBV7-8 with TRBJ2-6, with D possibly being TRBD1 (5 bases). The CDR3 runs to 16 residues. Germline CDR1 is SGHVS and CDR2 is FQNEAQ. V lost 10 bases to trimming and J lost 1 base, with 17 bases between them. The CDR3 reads CAINPQKGSGANVLTF. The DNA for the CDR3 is TGTGCCATCAACCCTCAAAAGGGGTCTGGGGCCAACGTCCTGACTTTC.

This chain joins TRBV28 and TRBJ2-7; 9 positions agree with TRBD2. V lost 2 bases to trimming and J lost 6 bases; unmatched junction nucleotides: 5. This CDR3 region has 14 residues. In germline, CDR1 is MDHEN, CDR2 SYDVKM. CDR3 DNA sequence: TGTGCCAGCAGTTTAGCGGGGGGGCGCTTCGAGCAGTACTTC. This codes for CASSLAGGRFEQYF.

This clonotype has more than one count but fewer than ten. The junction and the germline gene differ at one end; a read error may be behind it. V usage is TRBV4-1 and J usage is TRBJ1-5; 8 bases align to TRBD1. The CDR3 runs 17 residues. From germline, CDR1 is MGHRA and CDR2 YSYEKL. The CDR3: CASSDILGQGSSQPQHF. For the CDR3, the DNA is TGCGCCAGCAGCGACATATTAGGACAGGGAAGCAGTCAGCCCCAGCATTTT.

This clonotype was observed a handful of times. CDR3 DNA: TGCAGTGCTAGAGATCGAGAAGGCTACAGGAGGGAGGGGACCGGGGAGCTGTTTTTT. This gives the protein CSARDREGYRREGTGELFF. The chain couples TRBV20-1 to TRBJ2-2, with 7 nucleotides matching TRBD2. The CDR3 spans 19 residues. CDR1 and CDR2 (germline): DFQATT, SNEGSKA (reference sequence). Unmatched junction bases numbered 18, after V lost 0 bases and J lost 5 bases.

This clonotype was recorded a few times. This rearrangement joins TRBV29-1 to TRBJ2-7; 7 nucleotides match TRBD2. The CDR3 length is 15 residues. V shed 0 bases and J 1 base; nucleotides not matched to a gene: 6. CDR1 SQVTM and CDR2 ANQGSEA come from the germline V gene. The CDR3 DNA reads TGCAGCGTTGAAGATTACAAGCGGGGTTCCTACGAGCAGTACTTC. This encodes CSVEDYKRGSYEQYF.

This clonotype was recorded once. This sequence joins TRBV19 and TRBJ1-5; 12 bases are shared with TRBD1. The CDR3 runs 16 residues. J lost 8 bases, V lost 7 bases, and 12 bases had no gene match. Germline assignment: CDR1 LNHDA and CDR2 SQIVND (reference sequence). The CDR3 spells CASTPPGQGAREPQHF. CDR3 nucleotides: TGTGCCAGTACCCCGCCGGGACAGGGGGCTAGAGAGCCCCAGCATTTT.

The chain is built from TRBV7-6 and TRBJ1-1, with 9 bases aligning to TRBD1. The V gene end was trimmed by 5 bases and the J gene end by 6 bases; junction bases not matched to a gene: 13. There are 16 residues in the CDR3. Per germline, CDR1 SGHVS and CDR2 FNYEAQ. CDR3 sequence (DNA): TGTGCCAGCAGCCCTTTACAGGGGGCCCAGAATCCTGAAGCTTTCTTT. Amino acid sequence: CASSPLQGAQNPEAFF.

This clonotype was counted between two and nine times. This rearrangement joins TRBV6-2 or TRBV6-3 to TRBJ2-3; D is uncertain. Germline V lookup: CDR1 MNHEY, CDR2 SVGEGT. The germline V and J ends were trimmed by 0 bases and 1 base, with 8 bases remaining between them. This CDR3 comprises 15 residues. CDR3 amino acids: CASSYSADGTDTQYF. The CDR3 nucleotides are TGTGCCAGCAGTTACTCGGCGGACGGCACAGATACGCAGTATTTT.

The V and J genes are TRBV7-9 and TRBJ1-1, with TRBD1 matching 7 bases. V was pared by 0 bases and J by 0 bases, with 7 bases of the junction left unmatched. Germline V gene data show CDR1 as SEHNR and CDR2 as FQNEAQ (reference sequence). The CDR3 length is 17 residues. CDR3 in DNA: TGTGCCAGCAGCTTAGCGGTTACAGGGGATATGAACACTGAAGCTTTCTTT. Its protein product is CASSLAVTGDMNTEAFF.

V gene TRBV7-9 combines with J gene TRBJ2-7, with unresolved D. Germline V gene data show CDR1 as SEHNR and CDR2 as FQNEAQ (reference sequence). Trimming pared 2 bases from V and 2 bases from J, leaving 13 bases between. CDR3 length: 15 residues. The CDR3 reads CASSLFSESPYEQYF. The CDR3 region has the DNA TGTGCCAGCAGCTTATTCAGTGAATCCCCCTACGAGCAGTACTTC.

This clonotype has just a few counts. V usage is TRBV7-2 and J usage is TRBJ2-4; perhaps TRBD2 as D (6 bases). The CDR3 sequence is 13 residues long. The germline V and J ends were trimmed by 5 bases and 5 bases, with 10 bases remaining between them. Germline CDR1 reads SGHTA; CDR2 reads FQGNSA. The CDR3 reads CASSPPGENIQYF. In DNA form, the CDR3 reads TGTGCCAGCAGCCCCCCGGGAGAAAACATTCAGTACTTC.

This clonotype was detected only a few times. The CDR3 DNA is TGTGCCAGCAGGAAGACAGGGTGGGACACTGAAGCTTTCTTT. This gives the protein CASRKTGWDTEAFF. The gene calls are TRBV2 and TRBJ1-1; 7 bases align to TRBD1. Germline V CDR1 and CDR2: SNHLY, FYNNEI. This CDR3 is built from 14 residues. V gave up 6 bases and J gave up 3 bases; unmatched junction bases: 7. The full variable domain, in which reference TRBV2 and TRBJ1-1 provide the parts outside the CDR3, is EPEVTQTPSHQVTQMGQEVILRCVPISNHLYFYWYRQILGQKVEFLVSFYNNEISEKSEIFDDQFSVERPDGSNFTLKIRSTKLEDSAMYFCASRKTGWDTEAFFGQGTRLTVV.

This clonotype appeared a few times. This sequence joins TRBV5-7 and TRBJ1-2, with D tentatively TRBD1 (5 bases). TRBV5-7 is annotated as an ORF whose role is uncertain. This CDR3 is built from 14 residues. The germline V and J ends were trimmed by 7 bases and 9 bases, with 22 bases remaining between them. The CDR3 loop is CASLGRRKAASYTF. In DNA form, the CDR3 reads TGTGCCAGCCTGGGGCGCAGGAAGGCAGCCAGCTACACCTTC.

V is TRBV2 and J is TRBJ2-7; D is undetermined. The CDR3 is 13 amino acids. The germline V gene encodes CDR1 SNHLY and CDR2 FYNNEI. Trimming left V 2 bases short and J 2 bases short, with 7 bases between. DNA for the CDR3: TGTGCCAGCAGTGAACGGATAGCCTACGAGCAGTACTTC. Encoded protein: CASSERIAYEQYF.

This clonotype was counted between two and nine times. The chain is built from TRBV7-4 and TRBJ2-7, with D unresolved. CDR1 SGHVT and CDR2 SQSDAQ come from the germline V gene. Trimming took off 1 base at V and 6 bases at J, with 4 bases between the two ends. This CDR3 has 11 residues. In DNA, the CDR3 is TGTGCCAGCAGCTTAGAGAGCGAGCAGTACTTC. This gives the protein CASSLESEQYF.

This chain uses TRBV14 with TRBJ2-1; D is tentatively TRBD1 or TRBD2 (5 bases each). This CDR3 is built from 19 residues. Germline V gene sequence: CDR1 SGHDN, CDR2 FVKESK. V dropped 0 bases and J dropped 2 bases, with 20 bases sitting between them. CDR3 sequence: CASSQEWGTKERPYNEQFF. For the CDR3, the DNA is TGTGCCAGCAGCCAAGAATGGGGGACGAAAGAAAGGCCCTACAATGAGCAGTTCTTC.

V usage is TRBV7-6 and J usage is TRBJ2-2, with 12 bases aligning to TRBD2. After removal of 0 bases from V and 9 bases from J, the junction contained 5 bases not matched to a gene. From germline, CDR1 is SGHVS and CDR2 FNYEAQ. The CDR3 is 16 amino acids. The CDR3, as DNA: TGTGCCAGCAGCTTAGCGGCTAGCGGGGGGGCCCGGGAGCTGTTTTTT. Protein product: CASSLAASGGARELFF. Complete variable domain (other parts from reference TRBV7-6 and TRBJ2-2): GAGVSQSPRYKVTKRGQDVALRCDPISGHVSLYWYRQALGQGPEFLTYFNYEAQQDKSGLPNDRFSAERPEGSISTLTIQRTEQRDSAMYRCASSLAASGGARELFFGEGSRLTVL.

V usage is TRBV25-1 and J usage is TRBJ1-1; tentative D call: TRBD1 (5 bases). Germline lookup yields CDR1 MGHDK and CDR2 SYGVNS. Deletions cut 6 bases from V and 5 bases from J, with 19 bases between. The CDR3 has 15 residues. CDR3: CASSPPGGTGTEAFF. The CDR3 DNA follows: TGTGCCAGCAGCCCTCCGGGGGGGACCGGGACTGAAGCTTTCTTT. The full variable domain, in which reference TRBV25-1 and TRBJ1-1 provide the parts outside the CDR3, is EADIYQTPRYLVIGTGKKITLECSQTMGHDKMYWYQQDPGMELHLIHYSYGVNSTEKGDLSSESTVSRIRTEHFPLTLESARPSHTSQYLCASSPPGGTGTEAFFGQGTRLTVV.

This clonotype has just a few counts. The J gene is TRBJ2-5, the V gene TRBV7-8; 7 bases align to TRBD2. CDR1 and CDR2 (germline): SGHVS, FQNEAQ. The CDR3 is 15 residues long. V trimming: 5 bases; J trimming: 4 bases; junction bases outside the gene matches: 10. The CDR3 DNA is TGTGCCAGCAGCGCCTACTCTAGCGGTATAGAGACCCAGTACTTC. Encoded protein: CASSAYSSGIETQYF.

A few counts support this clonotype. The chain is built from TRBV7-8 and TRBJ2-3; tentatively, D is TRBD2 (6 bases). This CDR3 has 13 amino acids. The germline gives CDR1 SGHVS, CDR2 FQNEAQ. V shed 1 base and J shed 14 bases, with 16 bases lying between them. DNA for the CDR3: TGTGCCAGCAGCTTAGAAGCGGGCGCAGATCCGTATTTT. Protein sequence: CASSLEAGADPYF.

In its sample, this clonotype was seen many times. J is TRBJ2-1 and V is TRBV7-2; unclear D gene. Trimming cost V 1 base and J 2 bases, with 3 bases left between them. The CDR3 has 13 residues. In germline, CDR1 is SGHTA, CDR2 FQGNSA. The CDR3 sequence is CASSLDPYNEQFF. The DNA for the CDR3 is TGTGCCAGCAGCTTAGACCCCTACAATGAGCAGTTCTTC.

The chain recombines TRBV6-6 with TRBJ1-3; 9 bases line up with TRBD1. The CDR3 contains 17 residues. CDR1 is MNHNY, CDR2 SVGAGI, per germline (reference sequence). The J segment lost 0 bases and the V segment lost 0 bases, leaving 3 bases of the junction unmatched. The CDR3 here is CASSYSWDRVSGNTIYF. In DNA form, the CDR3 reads TGTGCCAGCAGTTACTCTTGGGACAGGGTCTCTGGAAACACCATATATTTT.